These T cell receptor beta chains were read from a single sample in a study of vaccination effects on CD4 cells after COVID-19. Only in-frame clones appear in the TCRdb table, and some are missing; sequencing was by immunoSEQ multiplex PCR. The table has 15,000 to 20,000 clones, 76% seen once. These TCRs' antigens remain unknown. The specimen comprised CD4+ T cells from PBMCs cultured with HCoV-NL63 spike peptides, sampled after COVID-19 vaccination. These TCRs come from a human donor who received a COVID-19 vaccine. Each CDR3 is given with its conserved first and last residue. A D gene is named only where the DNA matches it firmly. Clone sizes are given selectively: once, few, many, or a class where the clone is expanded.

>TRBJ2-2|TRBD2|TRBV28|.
CASRTSGIMGELFF
TGTGCCAGCAGGACTAGCGGGATTATGGGGGAGCTGTTTTTT
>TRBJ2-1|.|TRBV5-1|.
CASSSIQGLSYNEQFF
TGCGCCAGCAGCTCAATACAGGGCTTGTCCTACAATGAGCAGTTCTTC
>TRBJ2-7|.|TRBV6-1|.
CASSEGSYEQYF
TGTGCCAGCAGTGAGGGGTCCTACGAGCAGTACTTC
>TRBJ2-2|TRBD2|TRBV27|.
CASSRTSGTGELFF
TGTGCCAGCAGCCGGACTAGCGGGACCGGGGAGCTGTTTTTT
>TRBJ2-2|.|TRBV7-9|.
CASSFFAGLANTGELFF
TGTGCCAGCAGCTTTTTTGCGGGACTGGCTAACACCGGGGAGCTGTTTTTT
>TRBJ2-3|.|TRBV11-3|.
CASSLGATDTQYF
TGTGCCAGCAGCTTAGGGGCCACAGATACGCAGTATTTT
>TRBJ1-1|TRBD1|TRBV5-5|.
CASSPTDRGDTEAFF
TGTGCCAGCAGCCCCACAGACAGGGGTGACACTGAAGCTTTCTTT
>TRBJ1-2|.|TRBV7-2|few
CASSLEKPKDTF
TGTGCCAGCAGCTTAGAGAAGCCCAAGGACACGTTC
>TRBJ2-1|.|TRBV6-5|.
CASRGPGRGNEQFF
TGTGCCAGCAGGGGCCCGGGAAGGGGCAATGAGCAGTTCTTC
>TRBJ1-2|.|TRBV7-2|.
CASILSGGTNYGYTF
TGTGCCAGCATCTTATCTGGGGGTACTAACTATGGCTACACCTTC
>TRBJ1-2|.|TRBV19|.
CASKNRRLNYGYTF
TGTGCCAGTAAAAACAGGCGTCTTAACTATGGCTACACCTTC
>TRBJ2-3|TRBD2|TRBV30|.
CAWSLAGVADTQYF
TGTGCCTGGAGTCTAGCGGGGGTCGCAGATACGCAGTATTTT
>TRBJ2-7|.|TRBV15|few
CATSRPRSDAGVVEQYF
TGTGCCACCAGCAGACCCCGCTCTGATGCAGGGGTGGTAGAGCAGTACTTC
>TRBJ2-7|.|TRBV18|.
CASSPHPLYEQYF
TGTGCCAGCTCACCACACCCGTTGTACGAGCAGTACTTC
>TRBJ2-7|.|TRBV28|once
CASSSPGRQARYEQYF
TGTGCCAGCAGTTCCCCAGGTAGACAGGCCCGCTACGAGCAGTACTTC
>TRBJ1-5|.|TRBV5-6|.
CASSRLTQPQHF
TGTGCCAGCAGTCGACTCACTCAGCCCCAGCATTTT
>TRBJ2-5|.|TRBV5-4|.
CASSLMETQYF
TGTGCCAGCAGCTTGATGGAGACCCAGTACTTC
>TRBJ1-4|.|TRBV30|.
CAWSPSVGGARSGEKLFF
TGTGCCTGGAGTCCATCCGTCGGGGGGGCGCGAAGTGGTGAAAAACTGTTTTTT
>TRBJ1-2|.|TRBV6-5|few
CASSRQSYGYTF
TGTGCCAGCAGCCGACAGTCGTATGGCTACACCTTC
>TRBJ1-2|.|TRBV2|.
CASSGGRTLYGYTF
TGTGCCAGCAGTGGTGGCAGAACACTCTATGGCTACACCTTC
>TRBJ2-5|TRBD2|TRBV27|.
CASSQKAGAFQETQYF
TGTGCCAGCAGCCAGAAAGCGGGGGCCTTCCAAGAGACCCAGTACTTC
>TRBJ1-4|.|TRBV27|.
CASSLSGIDATNEKLFF
TGTGCCAGCAGTTTATCAGGGATTGACGCAACTAATGAAAAACTGTTTTTT
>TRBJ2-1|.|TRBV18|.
CASSPESSAQFF
TGTGCCAGCTCACCCGAGAGCTCAGCGCAGTTCTTC
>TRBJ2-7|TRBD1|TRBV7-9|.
CASSLGGQGGEQYF
TGTGCCAGCAGCTTAGGGGGACAGGGGGGCGAGCAGTACTTC
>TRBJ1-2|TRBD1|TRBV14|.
CASSQAGQGANYGYTF
TGTGCCAGCAGCCAAGCGGGACAGGGGGCAAACTATGGCTACACCTTC
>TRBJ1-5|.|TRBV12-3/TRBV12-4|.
CASTSGAVQPQHF
TGTGCCAGCACCTCGGGGGCGGTTCAGCCCCAGCATTTT
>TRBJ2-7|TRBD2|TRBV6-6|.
CASSYLMGGEGEQYF
TGTGCCAGCAGTTACCTGATGGGGGGGGAAGGCGAGCAGTACTTC
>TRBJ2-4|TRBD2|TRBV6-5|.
CASTGRPKNIQYF
TGTGCCAGCACCGGGAGGCCCAAAAACATTCAGTACTTC
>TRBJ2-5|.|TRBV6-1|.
CASSEAGETQYF
TGTGCCAGCAGTGAAGCCGGCGAGACCCAGTACTTC
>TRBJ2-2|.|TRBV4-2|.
CASSQPRGRTGELFF
TGTGCCAGCAGCCAACCTCGGGGTCGCACCGGGGAGCTGTTTTTT
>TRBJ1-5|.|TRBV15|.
CATGEGWGNQPQHF
TGTGCCACCGGGGAGGGCTGGGGCAATCAGCCCCAGCATTTT